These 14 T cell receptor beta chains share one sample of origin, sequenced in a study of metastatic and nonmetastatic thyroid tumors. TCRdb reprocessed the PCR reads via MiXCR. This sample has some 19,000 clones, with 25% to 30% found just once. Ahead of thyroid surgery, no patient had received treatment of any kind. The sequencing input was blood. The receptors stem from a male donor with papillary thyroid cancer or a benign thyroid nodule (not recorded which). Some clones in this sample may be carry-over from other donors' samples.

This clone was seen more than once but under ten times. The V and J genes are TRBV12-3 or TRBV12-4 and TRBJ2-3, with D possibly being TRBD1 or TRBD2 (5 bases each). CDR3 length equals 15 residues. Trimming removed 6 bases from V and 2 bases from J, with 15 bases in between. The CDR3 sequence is CASSVLGRNTDTQYF. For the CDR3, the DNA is TGTGCCAGCAGCGTCTTGGGACGAAACACAGATACGCAGTATTTT.

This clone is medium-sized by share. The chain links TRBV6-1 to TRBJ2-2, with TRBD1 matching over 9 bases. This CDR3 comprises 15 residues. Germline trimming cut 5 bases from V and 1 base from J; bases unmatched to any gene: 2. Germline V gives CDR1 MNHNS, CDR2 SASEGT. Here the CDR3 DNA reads TGTGCCAGCAGTCAGACAGGGGGGAACACCGGGGAGCTGTTTTTT. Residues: CASSQTGGNTGELFF.

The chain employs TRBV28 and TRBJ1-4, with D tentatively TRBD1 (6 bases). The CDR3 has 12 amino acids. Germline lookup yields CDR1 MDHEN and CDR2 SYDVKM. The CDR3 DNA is TGTACACAGGGTTTGGCTAATGAAAAACTGTTTTTT. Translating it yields CTQGLANEKLFF.

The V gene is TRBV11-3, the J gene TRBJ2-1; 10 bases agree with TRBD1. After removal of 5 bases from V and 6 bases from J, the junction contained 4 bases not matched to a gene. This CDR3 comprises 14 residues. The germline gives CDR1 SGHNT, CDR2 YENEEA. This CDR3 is CASSLGQGGNEQFF. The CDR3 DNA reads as TGTGCCAGCAGCCTAGGACAGGGGGGCAATGAGCAGTTCTTC. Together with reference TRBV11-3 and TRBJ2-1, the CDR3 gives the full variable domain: EAGVVQSPRYKIIEKKQPVAFWCNPISGHNTLYWYLQNLGQGPELLIRYENEEAVDDSQLPKDRFSAERLKGVDSTLKIQPAELGDSAVYLCASSLGQGGNEQFFGPGTRLTVL.

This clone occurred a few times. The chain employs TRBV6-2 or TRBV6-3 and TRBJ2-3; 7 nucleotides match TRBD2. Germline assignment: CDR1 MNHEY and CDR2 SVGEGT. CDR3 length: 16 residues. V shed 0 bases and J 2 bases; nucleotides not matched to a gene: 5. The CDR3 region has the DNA TGTGCCAGCAGTTACTCGCTAGCGGCTATCACAGATACGCAGTATTTT. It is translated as CASSYSLAAITDTQYF.

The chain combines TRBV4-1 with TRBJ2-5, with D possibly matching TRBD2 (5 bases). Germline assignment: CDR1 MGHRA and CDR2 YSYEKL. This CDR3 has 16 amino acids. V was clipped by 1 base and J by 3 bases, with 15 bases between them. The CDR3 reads CASSQGGGFGKETQYF. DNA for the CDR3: TGCGCCAGCAGCCAAGGTGGCGGGTTTGGGAAAGAGACCCAGTACTTC.

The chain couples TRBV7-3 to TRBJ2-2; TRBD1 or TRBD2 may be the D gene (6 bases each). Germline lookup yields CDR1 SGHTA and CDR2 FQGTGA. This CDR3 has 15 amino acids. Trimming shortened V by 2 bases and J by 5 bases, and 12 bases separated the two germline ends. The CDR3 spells CASSLSGGRTGELFF. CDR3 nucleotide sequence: TGTGCCAGCAGCTTATCCGGGGGCAGAACCGGGGAGCTGTTTTTT.

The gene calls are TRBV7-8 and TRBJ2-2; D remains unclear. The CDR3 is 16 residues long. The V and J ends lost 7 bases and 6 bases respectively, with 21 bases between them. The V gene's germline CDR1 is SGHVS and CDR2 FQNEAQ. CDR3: CASTHGSGTGSGELFF. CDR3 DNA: TGTGCCAGCACCCATGGGTCGGGTACGGGCTCCGGGGAGCTGTTTTTT.

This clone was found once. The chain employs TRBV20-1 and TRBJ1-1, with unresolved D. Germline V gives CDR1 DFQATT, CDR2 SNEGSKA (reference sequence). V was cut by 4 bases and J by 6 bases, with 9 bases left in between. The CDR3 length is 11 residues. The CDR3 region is CSATGTPEAFF. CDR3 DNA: TGCAGTGCTACGGGTACCCCTGAAGCTTTCTTT.

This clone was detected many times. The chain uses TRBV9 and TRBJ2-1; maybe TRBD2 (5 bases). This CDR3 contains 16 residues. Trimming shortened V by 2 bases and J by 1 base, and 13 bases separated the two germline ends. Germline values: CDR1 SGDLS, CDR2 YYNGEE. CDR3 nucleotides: TGTGCCAGCAGCGTTGGGCATACGGGGTCCTACAATGAGCAGTTCTTC. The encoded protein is CASSVGHTGSYNEQFF.

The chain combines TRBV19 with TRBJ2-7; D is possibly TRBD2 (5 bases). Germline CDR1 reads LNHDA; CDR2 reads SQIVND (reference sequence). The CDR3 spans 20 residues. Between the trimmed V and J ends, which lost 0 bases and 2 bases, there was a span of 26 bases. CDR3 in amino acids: CASSIDPGPARGLGTYEQYF. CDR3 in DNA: TGTGCCAGTAGTATAGATCCTGGGCCAGCGAGAGGGCTGGGAACCTACGAGCAGTACTTC.

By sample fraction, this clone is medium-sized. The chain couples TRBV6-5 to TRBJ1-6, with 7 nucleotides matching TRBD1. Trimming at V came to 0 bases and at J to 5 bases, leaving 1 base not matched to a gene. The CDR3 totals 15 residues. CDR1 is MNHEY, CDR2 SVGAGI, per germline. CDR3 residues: CASSYSTGNNSPLHF. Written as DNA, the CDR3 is TGTGCCAGCAGTTACTCGACAGGGAATAATTCACCCCTCCACTTT.

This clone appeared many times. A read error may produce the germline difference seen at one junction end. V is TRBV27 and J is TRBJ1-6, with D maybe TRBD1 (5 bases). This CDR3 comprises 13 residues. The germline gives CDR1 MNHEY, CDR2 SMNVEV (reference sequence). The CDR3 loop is CASSLGVNPPLHF. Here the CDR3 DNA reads TGTGCCAGCAGTTTGGGGGTTAATCCACCCCTCCACTTT.

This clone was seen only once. Here the CDR3 DNA reads TGCAGTGCTCAAAAACAGGGACCGGGCGAAGATACCGGGGAGCTGTTTTTT. This codes for CSAQKQGPGEDTGELFF. This chain uses TRBV20-1 with TRBJ2-2, with a tentative D call TRBD1 (6 bases). V dropped 5 bases and J dropped 5 bases, with 24 bases sitting between them. Germline CDR1 is DFQATT and CDR2 is SNEGSKA (reference sequence). The CDR3 loop spans 17 amino acids.